This T cell receptor (beta chain) was found in a study of glioma-infiltrating T cells after dendritic cell vaccination. In the study overall: Dendritic cell vaccination trial patients had either newly diagnosed or recurrent glioblastoma. Between about 2003 and 2013, patients got autologous tumor lysate-pulsed dendritic cell vaccines. Dendritic cells derived from monocytes and pulsed with autologous tumor lysate formed the vaccine. Study results and limitations: Higher TCR clonality did not directly relate to longer survival.

Regarding time point: after dendritic cell vaccination, including at tumor progression/relapse. Clones were sequenced by immunoSEQ multiplex PCR, and TCRdb holds only the in-frame ones, with some missing. The table records tens of thousands of clones, about 84% of them present only once. This clone was found once. Its antigen remains unidentified. CDR1 and CDR2 (germline): MNHEY, SMNVEV (reference sequence). J was trimmed by 4 bases and V by 5 bases; bases with no gene match: 6. The CDR3 has 14 residues. The J gene is TRBJ2-5, the V gene TRBV27, with TRBD2 matching 8 bases. This receptor was identified in a human donor with glioblastoma. The input for sequencing was blood, taken after dendritic cell vaccination. The CDR3 DNA reads as TGTGCCAGCAGTACCCGGGGGGGCCTAGAGACCCAGTACTTC. Protein: CASSTRGGLETQYF.